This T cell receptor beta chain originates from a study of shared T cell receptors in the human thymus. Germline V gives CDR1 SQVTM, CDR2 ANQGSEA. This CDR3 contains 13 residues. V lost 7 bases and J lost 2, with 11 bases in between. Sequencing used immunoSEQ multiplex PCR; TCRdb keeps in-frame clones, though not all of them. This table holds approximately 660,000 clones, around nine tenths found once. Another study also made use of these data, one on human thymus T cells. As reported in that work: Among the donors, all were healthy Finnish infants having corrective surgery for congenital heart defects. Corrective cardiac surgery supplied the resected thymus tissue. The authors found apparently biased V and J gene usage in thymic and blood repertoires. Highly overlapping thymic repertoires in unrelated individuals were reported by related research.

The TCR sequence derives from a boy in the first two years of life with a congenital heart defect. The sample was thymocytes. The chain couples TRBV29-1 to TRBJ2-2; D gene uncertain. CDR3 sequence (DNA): TGCAGCGCATTCAGGATAAACACCGGGGAGCTGTTTTTT. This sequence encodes CSAFRINTGELFF.